The sequence of this T cell receptor beta chain was determined in a study of OX40 agonist ivuxolimab in advanced cancers. Study-wide background: Administration of intravenous ivuxolimab to patients occurred every 2 weeks at 0.01 to 10 mg/kg.

The CDR3 loop spans 13 amino acids. In germline, CDR1 is GTSNPN, CDR2 SVGIG (reference sequence). The V gene end was trimmed by 3 bases and the J gene end by 4 bases; junction bases not matched to a gene: 1. Data came from immunoSEQ multiplex PCR; TCRdb stores just in-frame clones and leaves some out. The sample includes around 50,000 clones, 88% of them seen just once. The clonotype was recovered from an adult with an advanced solid tumor such as melanoma, head and neck, liver or kidney cancer. This chain connects TRBV30 to TRBJ1-5, with 9 bases aligning to TRBD1. This material consisted of CD4+ or CD8+ T cells sorted from blood, taken in a trial of the OX40 agonist ivuxolimab. CDR3 residues: CAWRGQGNQPQHF. The CDR3 DNA follows: TGTGCCTGGAGGGGACAGGGAAATCAGCCCCAGCATTTT.